The next 24 T cell receptor beta chains were all read from a single sample in a study of identical twins. In TCRdb, the 5' RACE reads were re-called with MiXCR into one record per CDR3 protein. The sample carries a few hundred thousand distinct CDR3 sequences, around 8% recorded once. Separately, the same data were catalogued under a study of yellow fever vaccine responses in identical twins.

Sequenced: CD8+ T cells sorted from blood. All receptors derive from a woman aged 18-29 years in good health.

This clonotype was observed at least ten times. The chain has TRBV6-2 or TRBV6-3 and TRBJ2-1; D call uncertain. The CDR3 is 14 amino acids. Germline V CDR1 and CDR2: MNHEY, SVGEGT. The germline V and J ends were trimmed by 7 bases and 0 bases, with 10 bases remaining between them. CDR3: CASKDLSSYNEQFF. The CDR3 DNA reads TGTGCCAGCAAAGACCTGAGCTCCTACAATGAGCAGTTCTTC.

This clonotype was found a few times. This chain links TRBV7-6 with TRBJ2-3; D gene ambiguous. This CDR3 is built from 14 residues. Germline assignment: CDR1 SGHVS and CDR2 FNYEAQ. The V and J ends lost 1 base and 4 bases respectively, with 9 bases between them. The CDR3 sequence: CASSLDYEADTQYF. The CDR3 DNA sequence: TGTGCCAGCAGCTTAGATTATGAGGCAGATACGCAGTATTTT.

The chain has TRBV29-1 and TRBJ2-5; D unclear. The germline gives CDR1 SQVTM, CDR2 ANQGSEA. V shed 6 bases and J shed 2 bases, with 7 bases lying between them. CDR3 length: 11 amino acids. For the CDR3, the DNA is TGCAGCGTACCCAGACAAGAGACCCAGTACTTC. This codes for CSVPRQETQYF. The full variable domain, rest sourced from reference TRBV29-1 and TRBJ2-5, is SAVISQKPSRDICQRGTSLTIQCQVDSQVTMMFWYRQQPGQSLTLIATANQGSEATYESGFVIDKFPISRPNLTFSTLTVSNMSPEDSSIYLCSVPRQETQYFGPGTRLLVL.

The genes are TRBV12-3 or TRBV12-4 and TRBJ2-3, with 10 bases lining up with TRBD2. The CDR3 covers 16 residues. With 3 bases clipped from V and 5 bases from J, the junction kept 8 bases outside the gene matches. The CDR3 spells CASSFLTSGDGDTQYF. The CDR3 DNA reads TGTGCCAGCAGTTTCCTCACTAGCGGGGATGGAGATACGCAGTATTTT.

This clonotype was picked up a small number of times. This sequence joins TRBV28 and TRBJ2-7; D might be TRBD1 (6 bases). Germline CDR1 reads MDHEN; CDR2 reads SYDVKM. The CDR3 consists of 13 residues. V shed 5 bases and J shed 4 bases, with 12 bases lying between them. The CDR3 DNA follows: TGTGCCAGCAGTCCAGGGGACGGGTACGAGCAGTACTTC. This codes for CASSPGDGYEQYF.

The chain links TRBV10-3 to TRBJ2-1, with 8 bases matching TRBD2. The CDR3 length is 17 residues. The V gene's germline CDR1 is ENHRY and CDR2 SYGVKD. With 3 bases clipped from V and 4 bases from J, the junction kept 11 bases outside the gene matches. CDR3 region: CAISDPREVAGYNEQFF. CDR3 nucleotide sequence: TGTGCCATCAGTGACCCCCGAGAGGTAGCGGGGTACAATGAGCAGTTCTTC.

In its sample, this clonotype was seen many times. This chain connects TRBV5-1 to TRBJ1-1, with D perhaps matching TRBD1 (5 bases). The CDR3 length is 16 residues. Trimming shortened V by 7 bases and J by 1 base, and 20 bases separated the two germline ends. The V gene's germline CDR1 is SGHRS and CDR2 YFSETQ. The CDR3 spells CASFPGSGRANTEAFF. CDR3 coding DNA: TGCGCCAGCTTTCCAGGGTCGGGCCGCGCGAACACTGAAGCTTTCTTT.

The chain links TRBV9 to TRBJ2-5; D is perhaps TRBD2 (6 bases). The V gene lost 0 bases and the J gene lost 5 bases, with 14 bases spanning the gap. CDR3 length: 15 residues. The germline CDR1 and CDR2 sequences are SGDLS and YYNGEE. In DNA, the CDR3 is TGTGCCAGCAGCGTAGGCGGCAGCGGGTCCGAGACCCAGTACTTC. The encoded protein is CASSVGGSGSETQYF.

J is TRBJ1-4 and V is TRBV2, with 11 bases that match TRBD1. The J segment lost 2 bases and the V segment lost 4 bases, leaving 9 bases of the junction unmatched. Germline V gene sequence: CDR1 SNHLY, CDR2 FYNNEI. The CDR3 has 18 residues. CDR3 sequence (DNA): TGTGCCAGCAGTGTTTGGACAGGGGGCGAGGAGACTAATGAAAAACTGTTTTTT. Residues: CASSVWTGGEETNEKLFF.

This clonotype was seen at least ten times. V gene TRBV7-2 combines with J gene TRBJ2-3, with D unresolved. Germline CDR1 reads SGHTA; CDR2 reads FQGNSA. Trimming took 5 bases from V and 1 from J, leaving 13 bases between them. The CDR3 sequence is 15 residues long. The CDR3 reads CASSPRATGTDTQYF. Written as DNA, the CDR3 is TGTGCCAGCAGCCCCCGGGCGACGGGCACAGATACGCAGTATTTT.

There are many counts of this clonotype. The chain has TRBV3-1 and TRBJ2-5; D is perhaps TRBD1 (5 bases). CDR1 is LGHDT and CDR2 is YNNKEL in the germline V gene (reference sequence). Trimming removed 5 bases at V and 2 bases at J, with 9 bases between. This CDR3 is built from 13 residues. Here the CDR3 reads CASSSTGQETQYF. The CDR3 nucleotides are TGTGCCAGCAGCTCTACAGGTCAAGAGACCCAGTACTTC.

J is TRBJ1-1 and V is TRBV28; unclear D gene. V gave up 1 base and J gave up 5 bases, with 14 bases separating them. Germline-derived CDR1 and CDR2 are MDHEN and SYDVKM. The CDR3 has 15 amino acids. This CDR3 is CASSLLDVPRTEAFF. CDR3 coding DNA: TGTGCCAGCAGTTTATTGGACGTCCCCAGGACTGAAGCTTTCTTT.

This rearrangement joins TRBV11-2 to TRBJ2-5; perhaps TRBD2 as D (6 bases). Germline values: CDR1 SGHAT, CDR2 FQNNGV. The V end lost 4 bases, the J end lost 0 bases, and 15 bases lay between the germline ends. The CDR3 covers 16 residues. Here the CDR3 DNA reads TGTGCCAGCAGCTCGTCAACTCGGGACTACCAAGAGACCCAGTACTTC. Protein sequence: CASSSSTRDYQETQYF. The entire variable domain, with the rest obtained from reference TRBV11-2 and TRBJ2-5, is as follows: EAGVAQSPRYKIIEKRQSVAFWCNPISGHATLYWYQQILGQGPKLLIQFQNNGVVDDSQLPKDRFSAERLKGVDSTLKIQPAKLEDSAVYLCASSSSTRDYQETQYFGPGTRLLVL.

Concerning this clonotype: At one end the junction does not follow the germline gene, possibly because of a read error. The V gene is TRBV5-5, the J gene TRBJ2-7; 8 nucleotides agree with TRBD1. CDR1 and CDR2 from the germline V gene are SGHKS and YYEKEE (reference sequence). The CDR3 contains 13 residues. The CDR3 sequence: CASSPGTGGQDGF. The DNA of the CDR3 is TGTGCCAGCAGCCCTGGGACAGGAGGTCAAGACGGGTTC.

V usage is TRBV27 and J usage is TRBJ2-7; D assignment may be TRBD1 or TRBD2 (5 bases each). Germline CDR1 and CDR2: MNHEY and SMNVEV (reference sequence). The CDR3 runs to 13 residues. The V and J ends lost 6 bases and 5 bases respectively, with 14 bases between them. In nucleotides, the CDR3 is TGTGCCAGCAGGAAGGGGTGGGGACACGAGCAGTACTTC. Protein sequence: CASRKGWGHEQYF.

The rearrangement links TRBV7-9 to TRBJ2-3; 7 nucleotides line up with TRBD1. The CDR3 is 16 amino acids. The germline V gene has CDR1 SEHNR and CDR2 FQNEAQ (reference sequence). The junction had 8 bases not matched to a gene; V was cut back by 0 bases and J by 5 bases. CDR3: CASSLARDSVGDTQYF. The CDR3 region has the DNA TGTGCCAGCAGCTTAGCTCGGGACAGCGTGGGAGATACGCAGTATTTT.

This clonotype was seen a handful of times. V usage is TRBV11-1 and J usage is TRBJ2-6; tentatively, D is TRBD1 (6 bases). Germline V gives CDR1 SGHAT, CDR2 FQDESV (reference sequence). There are 18 residues in the CDR3. The V gene lost 2 bases and the J gene lost 0 bases, with 14 bases spanning the gap. The DNA of the CDR3 is TGTGCCAGCAGCTTAACCTCGACAGGTAGCTCTGGGGCCAACGTCCTGACTTTC. Protein sequence: CASSLTSTGSSGANVLTF.

This clonotype was recorded many times. The CDR3 reads CASSQDGYQPQHF. CDR3 nucleotides: TGCGCCAGCAGCCAAGATGGGTATCAGCCCCAGCATTTT. The chain combines TRBV4-1 with TRBJ1-5; D not certain. CDR3 length equals 13 residues. The V end was cut by 0 bases, the J end by 5 bases, with 5 bases between. Germline lookup yields CDR1 MGHRA and CDR2 YSYEKL.

This clonotype was observed at least ten times. The rearrangement uses TRBV15 and TRBJ2-7; D gene ambiguous. Germline V CDR1 and CDR2: LNHNV, YYDKDF (reference sequence). This CDR3 spans 17 amino acids. Trimming shortened V by 1 base and J by 2 bases, and 18 bases separated the two germline ends. In DNA, the CDR3 is TGTGCCACCAGCAGAGTATCGATGGACGGCTTCCCCTACGAGCAGTACTTC. It codes for CATSRVSMDGFPYEQYF.

At least ten counts were recorded for this clonotype. The V gene is TRBV20-1, the J gene TRBJ2-2; weak D call: TRBD2 (5 bases). The CDR3 loop spans 16 amino acids. Germline V CDR1 and CDR2: DFQATT, SNEGSKA (reference sequence). V lost 6 bases and J 0 bases, leaving 17 bases between the germline ends. The CDR3 spells CSAGSQGLPNTGELFF. DNA for the CDR3: TGCAGTGCCGGAAGTCAAGGACTCCCGAACACCGGGGAGCTGTTTTTT.

CDR3 nucleotide sequence: TGTGCCAGCAGTGAAGCCTCATACAATGAGCAGTTCTTC. It specifies CASSEASYNEQFF. The chain is built from TRBV2 and TRBJ2-1; no reliable D call. Germline V gene lookup returns CDR1 SNHLY and CDR2 FYNNEI. The CDR3 runs to 13 residues. V was clipped by 0 bases and J by 4 bases, with 4 bases between them.

In this sample, this clonotype turned up a few times. The chain links TRBV11-1 to TRBJ2-1; TRBD2 matches 8 bases. This CDR3 is built from 19 residues. Germline CDR1 and CDR2: SGHAT and FQDESV (reference sequence). The V gene end was trimmed by 2 bases and the J gene end by 3 bases; junction bases not matched to a gene: 15. CDR3 DNA: TGTGCCAGCAGCTTAAGCGGTTTAGGAGTTAGCGGGATCTACAATGAGCAGTTCTTC. Amino acid sequence: CASSLSGLGVSGIYNEQFF.

This clonotype appeared a few times. This rearrangement joins TRBV5-1 to TRBJ1-1; TRBD1 is a possible D gene (5 bases). This CDR3 spans 19 amino acids. CDR1 is SGHRS and CDR2 is YFSETQ in the germline V gene. V was pared by 3 bases and J by 0 bases, with 24 bases between. The CDR3 sequence: CASSSLGEEGLWMNTEAFF. The CDR3 DNA sequence: TGCGCCAGCAGCTCCTTGGGGGAGGAGGGGCTCTGGATGAACACTGAAGCTTTCTTT. The variable domain in full, with the rest retrieved from reference TRBV5-1 and TRBJ1-1, is KAGVTQTPRYLIKTRGQQVTLSCSPISGHRSVSWYQQTPGQGLQFLFEYFSETQRNKGNFPGRFSGRQFSNSRSEMNVSTLELGDSALYLCASSSLGEEGLWMNTEAFFGQGTRLTVV.

V is TRBV4-1 and J is TRBJ1-1, with D perhaps matching TRBD1 (5 bases). This CDR3 has 16 residues. Germline V CDR1 and CDR2: MGHRA, YSYEKL. The V end lost 2 bases, the J end lost 1 base, and 14 bases lay between the germline ends. The CDR3 DNA follows: TGCGCCAGCAGCCAATCGGCGGGACGGCAGAACACTGAAGCTTTCTTT. This encodes CASSQSAGRQNTEAFF.